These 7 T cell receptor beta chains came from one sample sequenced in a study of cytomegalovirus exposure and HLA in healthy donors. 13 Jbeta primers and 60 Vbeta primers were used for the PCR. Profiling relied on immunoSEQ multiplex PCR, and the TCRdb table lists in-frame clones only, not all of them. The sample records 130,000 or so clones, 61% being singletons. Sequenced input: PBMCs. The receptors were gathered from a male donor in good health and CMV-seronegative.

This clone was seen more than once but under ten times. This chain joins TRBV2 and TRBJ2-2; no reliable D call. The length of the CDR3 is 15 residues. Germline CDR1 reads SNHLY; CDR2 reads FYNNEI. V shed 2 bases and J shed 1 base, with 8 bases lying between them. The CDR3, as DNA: TGTGCCAGCAGTGAATACAGATTGAACACCGGGGAGCTGTTTTTT. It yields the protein CASSEYRLNTGELFF.

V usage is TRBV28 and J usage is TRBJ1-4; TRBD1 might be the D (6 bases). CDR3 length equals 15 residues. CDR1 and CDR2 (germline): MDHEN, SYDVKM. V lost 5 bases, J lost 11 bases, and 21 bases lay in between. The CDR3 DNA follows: TGTGCCAGCAGTCCACCAGGGGTCTCGCAAGATAAACTGTTTTTT. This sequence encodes CASSPPGVSQDKLFF.

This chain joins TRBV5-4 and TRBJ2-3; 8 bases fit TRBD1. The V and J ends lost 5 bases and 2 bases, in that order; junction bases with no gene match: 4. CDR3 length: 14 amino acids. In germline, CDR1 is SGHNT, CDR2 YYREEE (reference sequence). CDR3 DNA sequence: TGTGCCAGCAGTCGGACAGGGTACACAGATACGCAGTATTTT. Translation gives CASSRTGYTDTQYF.

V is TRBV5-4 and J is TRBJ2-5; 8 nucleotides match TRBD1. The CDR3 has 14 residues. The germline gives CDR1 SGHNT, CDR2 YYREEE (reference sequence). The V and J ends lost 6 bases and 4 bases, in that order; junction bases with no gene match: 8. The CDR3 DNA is TGTGCCAGCACGGACAGGGTGAATGGAGAGACCCAGTACTTC. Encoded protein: CASTDRVNGETQYF.

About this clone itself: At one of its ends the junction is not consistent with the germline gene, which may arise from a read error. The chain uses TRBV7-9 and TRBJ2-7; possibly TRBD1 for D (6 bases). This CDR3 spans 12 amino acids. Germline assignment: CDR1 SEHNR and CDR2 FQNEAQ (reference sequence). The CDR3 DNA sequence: TGTTCCAGCAGCCGGGACAACTACGAGCAGTACTTC. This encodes CSSSRDNYEQYF.

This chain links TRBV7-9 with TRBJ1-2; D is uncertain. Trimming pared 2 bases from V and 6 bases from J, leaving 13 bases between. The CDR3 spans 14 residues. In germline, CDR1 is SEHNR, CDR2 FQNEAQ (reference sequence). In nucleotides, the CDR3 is TGTGCCAGCAGCTTATCTACAGCCTGGGATGGCTACACCTTC. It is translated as CASSLSTAWDGYTF.

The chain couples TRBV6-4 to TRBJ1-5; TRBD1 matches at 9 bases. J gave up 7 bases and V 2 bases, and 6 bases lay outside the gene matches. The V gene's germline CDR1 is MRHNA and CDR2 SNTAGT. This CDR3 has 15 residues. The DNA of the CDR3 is TGTGCCAGCAGTGACCAACAGGGGGCGAACCAGCCCCAGCATTTT. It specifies CASSDQQGANQPQHF.